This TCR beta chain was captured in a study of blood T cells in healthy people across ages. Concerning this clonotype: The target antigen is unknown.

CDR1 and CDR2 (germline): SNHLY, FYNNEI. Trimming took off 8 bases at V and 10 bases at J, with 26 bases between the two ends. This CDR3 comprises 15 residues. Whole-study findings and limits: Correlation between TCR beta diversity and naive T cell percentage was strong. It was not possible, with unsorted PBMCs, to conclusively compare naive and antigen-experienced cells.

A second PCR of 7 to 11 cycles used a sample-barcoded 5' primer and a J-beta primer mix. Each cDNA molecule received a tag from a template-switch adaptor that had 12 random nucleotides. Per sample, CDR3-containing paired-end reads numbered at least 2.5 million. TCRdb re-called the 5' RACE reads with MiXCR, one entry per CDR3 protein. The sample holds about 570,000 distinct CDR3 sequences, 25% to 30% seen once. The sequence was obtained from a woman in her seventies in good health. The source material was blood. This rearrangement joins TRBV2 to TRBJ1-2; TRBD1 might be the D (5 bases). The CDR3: CASVGDFEVPIDYTF. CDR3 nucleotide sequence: TGTGCCAGCGTGGGGGACTTCGAGGTACCTATCGACTACACCTTC. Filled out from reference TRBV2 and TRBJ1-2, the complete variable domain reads EPEVTQTPSHQVTQMGQEVILRCVPISNHLYFYWYRQILGQKVEFLVSFYNNEISEKSEIFDDQFSVERPDGSNFTLKIRSTKLEDSAMYFCASVGDFEVPIDYTFGSGTRLTVV.